This entry lists 25 T cell receptor beta chains sequenced from one sample in a study of blood T cell repertoires in COVID-19. This table comes from immunoSEQ multiplex PCR, and its TCRdb copy is limited to in-frame clones, with some not included. The table lists 150,000 or so clones, 87% of them singletons. Material: PBMCs or T cells enriched from blood (not recorded which). Every receptor here comes from a middle-aged woman who had been exposed to COVID-19.

CDR3 protein: CASSQDSEQYMPPHPYGYTF. The DNA for the CDR3 is TGCGCCAGCAGCCAAGATTCAGAACAGTATATGCCCCCGCATCCTTATGGCTACACCTTC. The V call is TRBV4-1, the J call TRBJ1-2; no clear D gene. CDR3 length: 20 amino acids. Germline CDR1 reads MGHRA; CDR2 reads YSYEKL. Trimming took off 0 bases at V and 5 bases at J, with 28 bases between the two ends.

This clone was detected once. The V call is TRBV19, the J call TRBJ2-7; 9 positions match TRBD1. The V and J ends lost 1 base and 3 bases, in that order; junction bases with no gene match: 4. This CDR3 spans 15 amino acids. Germline lookup yields CDR1 LNHDA and CDR2 SQIVND (reference sequence). Here the CDR3 DNA reads TGTGCCAGTAGTATAGGGACAGGGGAGGACTACGAGCAGTACTTC. It encodes CASSIGTGEDYEQYF.

The V gene is TRBV28, the J gene TRBJ1-5; TRBD1 is a possible D gene (6 bases). Germline CDR1 MDHEN, CDR2 SYDVKM. The germline V and J ends were trimmed by 7 bases and 5 bases, with 18 bases remaining between them. CDR3 length: 15 amino acids. The CDR3 reads CASIKGGGQHQPQHF. The CDR3 bases are TGTGCCAGCATAAAAGGGGGGGGTCAGCATCAGCCCCAGCATTTT.

The chain uses TRBV11-1 and TRBJ1-1; no reliable D call. The CDR3 is made up of 11 amino acids. Trimming removed 7 bases at V and 1 base at J, with 4 bases between. Germline V gene sequence: CDR1 SGHAT, CDR2 FQDESV (reference sequence). The DNA for the CDR3 is TGTGCCAGCACCCAGAACACTGAAGCTTTCTTT. Its protein product is CASTQNTEAFF.

The CDR3, as DNA: TGTGCCAGCACCCTGAGCGGGGGAATGAACACTGAAGCTTTCTTT. Translated: CASTLSGGMNTEAFF. This rearrangement joins TRBV13 to TRBJ1-1, with a possible D match to TRBD1 (5 bases). Trimming stripped 7 bases from V and 0 bases from J, with 15 bases between. The CDR3 runs to 15 residues. Per germline, CDR1 PRHDT and CDR2 FYEKMQ (reference sequence).

The chain combines TRBV9 with TRBJ1-3; no clear D gene. Trimming pared 0 bases from V and 2 bases from J, leaving 9 bases between. The germline gives CDR1 SGDLS, CDR2 YYNGEE. This CDR3 has 15 residues. The CDR3, as DNA: TGTGCCAGCAGCGTAGCTCTGGCAGCTGGAAACACCATATATTTT. Its protein product is CASSVALAAGNTIYF.

The V gene is TRBV6-5, the J gene TRBJ2-1; tentative D call: TRBD1 (6 bases). There are 14 residues in the CDR3. Germline lookup yields CDR1 MNHEY and CDR2 SVGAGI. Between the trimmed V and J ends, which lost 5 bases and 5 bases, there was a span of 13 bases. The chain's CDR3 is CASSQITGHNEQFF. The CDR3 DNA follows: TGTGCCAGCAGTCAAATAACAGGGCACAATGAGCAGTTCTTC.

The J gene is TRBJ2-3, the V gene TRBV5-1, with TRBD1 matching 10 bases. The trim removed 4 bases at V and 3 bases at J, leaving 5 bases unmatched. Germline V gene data show CDR1 as SGHRS and CDR2 as YFSETQ. This CDR3 has 15 amino acids. The CDR3 is CASSIGQGGTDTQYF. The DNA of the CDR3 is TGCGCCAGCAGCATAGGACAGGGGGGGACAGATACGCAGTATTTT. Looking up the rest from reference TRBV5-1 and TRBJ2-3 gives the full variable domain: KAGVTQTPRYLIKTRGQQVTLSCSPISGHRSVSWYQQTPGQGLQFLFEYFSETQRNKGNFPGRFSGRQFSNSRSEMNVSTLELGDSALYLCASSIGQGGTDTQYFGPGTRLTVL.

J is TRBJ2-7 and V is TRBV15, with 7 bases fitting TRBD1. The CDR3 totals 14 residues. The germline V gene has CDR1 LNHNV and CDR2 YYDKDF (reference sequence). The V segment lost 3 bases and the J segment 1 base; nucleotides outside the gene matches: 3. The CDR3 spells CATSRDRRSYEQYF. Written as DNA, the CDR3 is TGTGCCACCAGCAGGGACAGGCGATCCTACGAGCAGTACTTC. Together with reference TRBV15 and TRBJ2-7, the CDR3 gives the full variable domain: DAMVIQNPRYQVTQFGKPVTLSCSQTLNHNVMYWYQQKSSQAPKLLFHYYDKDFNNEADTPDNFQSRRPNTSFCFLDIRSPGLGDTAMYLCATSRDRRSYEQYFGPGTRLTVT.

The rearrangement links TRBV19 to TRBJ1-1, with unresolved D. The ends were cut back, 6 bases at V and 3 bases at J, with 26 bases in the middle. The germline gives CDR1 LNHDA, CDR2 SQIVND (reference sequence). The CDR3 totals 18 residues. The CDR3 loop is CASRISGSLGIKYTEAFF. The CDR3 coding sequence is TGTGCCAGTAGGATCTCTGGGTCGTTGGGCATCAAGTACACTGAAGCTTTCTTT.

The chain carries TRBV7-9 and TRBJ2-2; the D is unclear. The CDR3 totals 16 residues. Deletions cut 5 bases from V and 0 bases from J, with 13 bases between. CDR1 and CDR2 from the germline V gene are SEHNR and FQNEAQ (reference sequence). The CDR3 here is CASSPRRIANTGELFF. In DNA, the CDR3 is TGTGCCAGCAGCCCCCGGAGAATCGCGAACACCGGGGAGCTGTTTTTT.

This clone was recorded once. The V and J genes are TRBV28 and TRBJ1-2; D call uncertain. With 8 bases removed from V and 0 bases from J, the gap between germline ends came to 19 bases. CDR1 and CDR2 (germline): MDHEN, SYDVKM. The CDR3 consists of 16 residues. The CDR3 DNA reads TGTGCCAGCGTACCCGACGGGGAGGGCGCTAACTATGGCTACACCTTC. Its protein is CASVPDGEGANYGYTF.

This clone occurred once. V usage is TRBV5-4 and J usage is TRBJ2-7; 11 bases match TRBD1. The CDR3 covers 16 residues. Germline assignment: CDR1 SGHNT and CDR2 YYREEE (reference sequence). The V and J ends lost 0 bases and 3 bases, in that order; junction bases with no gene match: 5. CDR3 amino acids: CASSLAGQGVSYEQYF. CDR3 nucleotide sequence: TGTGCCAGCAGCTTGGCGGGACAGGGGGTGAGCTACGAGCAGTACTTC.

V usage is TRBV2 and J usage is TRBJ1-4; D is possibly TRBD1 (6 bases). The length of the CDR3 is 13 residues. CDR1 and CDR2 from the germline V gene are SNHLY and FYNNEI. V lost 3 bases and J lost 7, with 9 bases in between. The CDR3 loop reads CASSDRGGEKLFF. DNA of the CDR3: TGTGCCAGCAGTGACAGGGGCGGTGAAAAACTGTTTTTT.

The chain couples TRBV28 to TRBJ1-2; maybe TRBD1 (5 bases). Germline assignment: CDR1 MDHEN and CDR2 SYDVKM. The CDR3 contains 15 residues. The ends were cut back, 4 bases at V and 5 bases at J, with 17 bases in the middle. The CDR3 region is CASSSYPGGSYGYTF. In DNA, the CDR3 is TGTGCCAGCAGTTCCTACCCCGGGGGGAGTTATGGCTACACCTTC.

The V gene is TRBV5-1, the J gene TRBJ2-3; a weak D match, TRBD2 (6 bases). CDR3 size: 15 residues. V was pared by 4 bases and J by 5 bases, with 17 bases between. Germline CDR1 SGHRS, CDR2 YFSETQ. In DNA form, the CDR3 reads TGCGCCAGCAGCCCCAGCGGGCGAAAGGGAGATACGCAGTATTTT. This encodes CASSPSGRKGDTQYF.

The chain recombines TRBV5-6 with TRBJ1-6; D is unclear. The CDR3 covers 13 residues. The germline V and J ends were trimmed by 1 base and 8 bases, with 7 bases remaining between them. CDR1 and CDR2 (germline): SGHDT, YYEEEE. The CDR3: CASSLPVDSPLHF. The CDR3 DNA sequence: TGTGCCAGCAGCTTGCCCGTAGATTCACCCCTCCACTTT.

V is TRBV21-1 and J is TRBJ1-3; the table names TRBD1, a call not compared with the DNA. TRBV21-1 is noted as a pseudogene. The CDR3 covers 15 residues. The CDR3 protein is CASSNTDRAGNTIYF. The CDR3 DNA follows: TGTGCCAGCAGCAACACAGACAGGGCTGGAAACACCATATATTTT.

V is TRBV15 and J is TRBJ1-1; D remains ambiguous. Trimming shortened V by 2 bases and J by 2 bases, and 6 bases separated the two germline ends. The CDR3 sequence is 13 residues long. CDR1 and CDR2 (germline): LNHNV, YYDKDF (reference sequence). The DNA of the CDR3 is TGTGCCACCAGCAGACTAGATAACACTGAAGCTTTCTTT. Encoded protein: CATSRLDNTEAFF.

The CDR3 loop is CASTWSRTDTQYF. CDR3 in DNA: TGTGCCAGCACTTGGTCGAGGACAGATACGCAGTATTTT. The chain has TRBV5-8 and TRBJ2-3, with no clear D. Trimming removed 6 bases at V and 3 bases at J, with 11 bases between. Germline CDR1 SGHTS, CDR2 YDEGEE. CDR3 size: 13 residues.

The V call is TRBV4-1, the J call TRBJ2-6; 7 nucleotides line up with TRBD1. There are 18 residues in the CDR3. V was clipped by 1 base and J by 0 bases; unmatched bases: 6. In germline, CDR1 is MGHRA, CDR2 YSYEKL. DNA for the CDR3: TGCGCCAGCAGCCAAGTGGACAGGATCCGCTCTGGGGCCAACGTCCTGACTTTC. It yields the protein CASSQVDRIRSGANVLTF.

This chain uses TRBV6-2 or TRBV6-3 with TRBJ2-5; no reliable D call. The germline gives CDR1 MNHEY, CDR2 SVGEGT. V was cut by 2 bases and J by 8 bases, with 9 bases left in between. The CDR3 extends over 12 amino acids. Here the CDR3 DNA reads TGTGCCAGCAGTTACCCAGGTGAAACCCAGTACTTC. Encoded protein: CASSYPGETQYF.

The J gene is TRBJ1-1, the V gene TRBV11-2; D unresolved. V lost 5 bases and J 0 bases, leaving 10 bases between the germline ends. Looked up from germline, CDR1 is SGHAT and CDR2 is FQNNGV. CDR3 length equals 14 residues. CDR3 sequence reads: CASSPPGLNTEAFF. The CDR3 DNA sequence: TGTGCCAGCAGCCCCCCAGGCTTGAACACTGAAGCTTTCTTT.

This clone came up a few times. The V gene is TRBV5-6, the J gene TRBJ1-3; maybe TRBD1 (5 bases). The CDR3 spans 14 residues. From germline, CDR1 is SGHDT and CDR2 YYEEEE. V lost 2 bases, J lost 2 bases, and 8 bases lay in between. The CDR3 DNA follows: TGTGCCAGCAGCTTACAGGAGACTGGAAACACCATATATTTT. It yields the protein CASSLQETGNTIYF.

The V and J genes are TRBV18 and TRBJ2-1, with 7 bases lining up with TRBD1. This CDR3 spans 15 amino acids. CDR1 is KGHSH and CDR2 is LQKENI in the germline V gene. Trimming at V came to 3 bases and at J to 3 bases, leaving 5 bases not matched to a gene. The CDR3 DNA sequence: TGTGCCAGCTCACCTGCACAGGGGTACTACAATGAGCAGTTCTTC. Residues: CASSPAQGYYNEQFF.